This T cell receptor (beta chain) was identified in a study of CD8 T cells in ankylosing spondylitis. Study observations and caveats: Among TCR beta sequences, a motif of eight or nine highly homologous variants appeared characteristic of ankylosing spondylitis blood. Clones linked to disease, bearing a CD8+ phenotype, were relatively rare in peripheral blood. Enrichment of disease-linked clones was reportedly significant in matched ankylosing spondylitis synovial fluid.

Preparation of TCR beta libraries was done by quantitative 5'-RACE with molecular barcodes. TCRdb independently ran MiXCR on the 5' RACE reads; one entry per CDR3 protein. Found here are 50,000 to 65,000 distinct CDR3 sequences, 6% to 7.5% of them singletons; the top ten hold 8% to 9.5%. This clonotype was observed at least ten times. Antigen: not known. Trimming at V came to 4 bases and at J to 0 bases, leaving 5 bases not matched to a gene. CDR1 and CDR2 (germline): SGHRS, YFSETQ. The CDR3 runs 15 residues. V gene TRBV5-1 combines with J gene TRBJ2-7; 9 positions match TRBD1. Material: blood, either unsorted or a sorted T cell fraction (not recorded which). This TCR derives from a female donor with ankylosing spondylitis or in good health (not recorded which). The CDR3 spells CASSRTGAISYEQYF. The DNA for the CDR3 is TGCGCCAGCAGCAGGACAGGGGCCATCTCCTACGAGCAGTACTTC. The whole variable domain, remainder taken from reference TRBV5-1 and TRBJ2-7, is KAGVTQTPRYLIKTRGQQVTLSCSPISGHRSVSWYQQTPGQGLQFLFEYFSETQRNKGNFPGRFSGRQFSNSRSEMNVSTLELGDSALYLCASSRTGAISYEQYFGPGTRLTVT.